One and the same sample provided the 29 T cell receptor beta chains below, sequenced in a study of blood T cell repertoires in COVID-19. TCRdb's copy holds only in-frame clones and misses some; the assay was immunoSEQ multiplex PCR. Of 75,000 to 95,000 clones listed, 80% to 90% were seen once; the top ten hold approximately 5%. The specimen was peripheral blood. The receptor source for this set is a man between 50 and 59 years old with active COVID-19.

The chain carries TRBV2 and TRBJ1-5, with 7 bases identical to TRBD1. Germline assignment: CDR1 SNHLY and CDR2 FYNNEI. V shed 5 bases and J 4 bases; nucleotides not matched to a gene: 8. The CDR3 sequence is 15 residues long. The CDR3 sequence is CASSPTGVRNQPQHF. CDR3 nucleotide sequence: TGTGCCAGCAGTCCTACAGGGGTGAGGAATCAGCCCCAGCATTTT.

The chain uses TRBV28 and TRBJ1-2; D possibly corresponds to TRBD1 (5 bases). Germline CDR1 MDHEN, CDR2 SYDVKM. This CDR3 is built from 14 residues. Trimming cost V 0 bases and J 4 bases, with 9 bases left between them. DNA of the CDR3: TGTGCCAGCAGTTTATGGACAGATTCCTATGGCTACACCTTC. Its translation: CASSLWTDSYGYTF.

The genes are TRBV7-8 and TRBJ1-6; 7 bases align to TRBD1. Trimming removed 2 bases from V and 10 bases from J; junction bases left unmatched: 5. This CDR3 spans 14 amino acids. Germline CDR1 is SGHVS and CDR2 is FQNEAQ. The CDR3 bases are TGTGCCAGCAGCTTAAACGACAGGGAGTCACCCCTCCACTTT. This codes for CASSLNDRESPLHF. The full variable domain, rest sourced from reference TRBV7-8 and TRBJ1-6, is GAGVSQSPRYKVAKRGQDVALRCDPISGHVSLFWYQQALGQGPEFLTYFQNEAQLDKSGLPSDRFFAERPEGSVSTLKIQRTQQEDSAVYLCASSLNDRESPLHFGNGTRLTVT.

This clone was detected once. The genes are TRBV30 and TRBJ2-2, with D possibly matching TRBD1 (5 bases). Trimming removed 3 bases from V and 2 bases from J, with 13 bases in between. Per the germline V gene, CDR1 is GTSNPN and CDR2 is SVGIG (reference sequence). This CDR3 contains 15 residues. In nucleotides, the CDR3 is TGTGCCTGGAGGAAGGGGCAGGGAAACACCGGGGAGCTGTTTTTT. It is translated as CAWRKGQGNTGELFF.

The gene calls are TRBV9 and TRBJ1-5, with D possibly matching TRBD1 (5 bases). V was pared by 2 bases and J by 3 bases, with 12 bases between. CDR1 is SGDLS, CDR2 YYNGEE, per germline. The CDR3 loop spans 15 amino acids. CDR3 region: CASSVAGRDNQPQHF. The CDR3 DNA sequence: TGTGCCAGCAGCGTGGCAGGGCGGGACAATCAGCCCCAGCATTTT.

The chain has TRBV19 and TRBJ2-1; TRBD2 matches 7 bases. Germline CDR1 is LNHDA and CDR2 is SQIVND (reference sequence). The CDR3 loop spans 16 amino acids. The V segment lost 3 bases and the J segment 5 bases; nucleotides outside the gene matches: 10. The CDR3 DNA reads TGTGCCAGTAGTATCCCATTGGGGCGGGAGCACAATGAGCAGTTCTTC. Translating it yields CASSIPLGREHNEQFF.

V usage is TRBV28 and J usage is TRBJ2-2, with a tentative D call TRBD2 (6 bases). CDR1 MDHEN and CDR2 SYDVKM come from the germline V gene. The CDR3 contains 14 residues. Trimming took off 6 bases at V and 2 bases at J, with 10 bases between the two ends. In nucleotides, the CDR3 is TGTGCCAGCAGAAAGGGACTTAACACCGGGGAGCTGTTTTTT. This encodes CASRKGLNTGELFF.

The chain carries TRBV5-1 and TRBJ2-3; 9 positions match TRBD1. Unmatched junction bases numbered 12, after V lost 3 bases and J lost 4 bases. The length of the CDR3 is 17 residues. The germline V gene encodes CDR1 SGHRS and CDR2 YFSETQ. The DNA of the CDR3 is TGCGCCAGCAGCTCGGGACAGGGAACGTTTGGCGCAGATACGCAGTATTTT. It encodes CASSSGQGTFGADTQYF.

The gene calls are TRBV4-2 and TRBJ2-7; 14 positions match TRBD2. The CDR3 loop spans 16 amino acids. V shed 3 bases, J shed 9 bases, and the junction held 10 bases outside the gene matches. CDR1 and CDR2 (germline): LGHNA, YNFKEQ. The CDR3 spells CASSQAGTSGSAGQYF. DNA for the CDR3: TGTGCCAGCAGCCAGGCCGGGACTAGCGGGAGTGCGGGGCAGTACTTC.

V is TRBV3-1 (or the pseudogene TRBV3-2) and J is TRBJ1-1, with D possibly matching TRBD1 (5 bases). Trimming removed 4 bases at V and 0 bases at J, with 12 bases between. Germline V gene sequence: CDR1 LGHDT, CDR2 YNNKEL (reference sequence). The CDR3 is 15 residues long. CDR3 coding DNA: TGTGCCAGCAGCCGGCAGGGCATTGTGAACACTGAAGCTTTCTTT. It encodes CASSRQGIVNTEAFF.

V and J are TRBV30 and TRBJ1-4; D uncertain. Trimming removed 4 bases at V and 3 bases at J, with 12 bases between. The CDR3 has 14 amino acids. The germline CDR1 and CDR2 sequences are GTSNPN and SVGIG (reference sequence). The CDR3 loop is CAWIPRGANEKLFF. DNA for the CDR3: TGTGCCTGGATTCCGCGTGGAGCTAATGAAAAACTGTTTTTT.

V usage is TRBV19 and J usage is TRBJ2-7, with 10 bases matching TRBD2. The germline V gene has CDR1 LNHDA and CDR2 SQIVND (reference sequence). With V trimmed by 8 bases and J by 3 bases, 4 bases remained unmatched. The length of the CDR3 is 13 residues. The CDR3 nucleotides are TGTGCCAGTGGCCGACTAGCGGGCTACGAGCAGTACTTC. This encodes CASGRLAGYEQYF. The full variable domain, its missing parts supplied by reference TRBV19 and TRBJ2-7, is DGGITQSPKYLFRKEGQNVTLSCEQNLNHDAMYWYRQDPGQGLRLIYYSQIVNDFQKGDIAEGYSVSREKKESFPLTVTSAQKNPTAFYLCASGRLAGYEQYFGPGTRLTVT.

The table lists this clone with a count of one. This chain uses TRBV6-1 with TRBJ2-7, with 9 bases aligning to TRBD1. V was pared by 2 bases and J by 4 bases, with 6 bases of the junction left unmatched. Looked up from germline, CDR1 is MNHNS and CDR2 is SASEGT. The CDR3 contains 15 residues. Written as DNA, the CDR3 is TGTGCCAGCAGTGAAAGAGGGGACAGGGATTACGAGCAGTACTTC. Its translation is CASSERGDRDYEQYF.

In DNA form, the CDR3 reads TGTGCCAGCAGCCGGGCTGAAGCTTTCTTT. The encoded protein is CASSRAEAFF. The chain joins TRBV5-8 to TRBJ1-1, with unresolved D. CDR3 length: 10 amino acids. V shed 4 bases and J shed 6 bases, with 4 bases lying between them. Germline CDR1 SGHTS, CDR2 YDEGEE.

CDR3 DNA: TGTGCCAGCTCATGGACAACGGCAGATACGCAGTATTTT. It yields the protein CASSWTTADTQYF. This sequence joins TRBV18 and TRBJ2-3; weak D call: TRBD1 (5 bases). Germline V CDR1 and CDR2: KGHSH, LQKENI. This CDR3 has 13 residues. Deletions cut 5 bases from V and 4 bases from J, with 10 bases between.

This chain joins TRBV27 and TRBJ2-3; 7 bases are shared with TRBD1. Unmatched junction bases numbered 6, after V lost 4 bases and J lost 2 bases. CDR1 and CDR2 from the germline V gene are MNHEY and SMNVEV (reference sequence). The CDR3 extends over 15 amino acids. CDR3 DNA sequence: TGTGCCAGCAGTTCCCGGGACAGTGCCACAGATACGCAGTATTTT. Translation: CASSSRDSATDTQYF.

This sequence joins TRBV24-1 and TRBJ2-1; D may be TRBD2 (6 bases). The CDR3 has 17 amino acids. V lost 1 base and J lost 9, with 21 bases in between. Germline V lookup: CDR1 KGHDR, CDR2 SFDVKD. This chain's CDR3 is CATSDFRGTPTTFEQFF. In nucleotides, the CDR3 is TGTGCCACCAGTGATTTCAGAGGGACTCCGACCACCTTTGAGCAGTTCTTC.

The rearrangement links TRBV7-2 to TRBJ2-1; 12 bases line up with TRBD2. The CDR3 is 14 residues long. CDR1 and CDR2 from the germline V gene are SGHTA and FQGNSA. The J segment lost 9 bases and the V segment lost 5 bases, leaving 5 bases of the junction unmatched. The CDR3 reads CASSQGLAGIEQFF. The CDR3 region has the DNA TGTGCCAGCAGCCAAGGACTAGCGGGGATTGAGCAGTTCTTC.

V and J are TRBV30 and TRBJ1-1; D is uncertain. The germline V gene encodes CDR1 GTSNPN and CDR2 SVGIG (reference sequence). The CDR3 spans 14 residues. Trimming removed 2 bases at V and 2 bases at J, with 12 bases between. In nucleotides, the CDR3 is TGTGCCTGGAGTCGCGAGACTGAAAACACTGAAGCTTTCTTT. Its protein is CAWSRETENTEAFF.

The J gene is TRBJ2-7, the V gene TRBV14; 9 positions agree with TRBD1. The germline V gene encodes CDR1 SGHDN and CDR2 FVKESK. J was trimmed by 1 base and V by 4 bases; bases with no gene match: 2. The CDR3 is 14 residues long. Here the CDR3 DNA reads TGTGCCAGCAGCCGGGACAGGGTATCCTACGAGCAGTACTTC. Its translation is CASSRDRVSYEQYF.

The rearrangement links TRBV24-1 to TRBJ2-3, with D hard to call. CDR3 length: 14 residues. Trimming removed 4 bases from V and 4 bases from J, with 11 bases in between. Germline V gene data show CDR1 as KGHDR and CDR2 as SFDVKD. The CDR3 sequence: CATSDSRRADTQYF. CDR3 in DNA: TGTGCCACCAGTGACTCAAGAAGAGCAGATACGCAGTATTTT.

The genes are TRBV3-1 (or the pseudogene TRBV3-2) and TRBJ1-3; D possibly corresponds to TRBD1 (6 bases). The CDR3 length is 17 residues. CDR1 and CDR2 from the germline V gene are LGHDT and YNNKEL (reference sequence). V gave up 4 bases and J gave up 0 bases, with 16 bases separating them. The CDR3 is CASSRKRGTTSGNTIYF. The DNA of the CDR3 is TGTGCCAGCAGCCGCAAAAGAGGGACAACCTCTGGAAACACCATATATTTT.

The chain is built from TRBV15 and TRBJ1-5, with TRBD1 as a possible D gene (6 bases). This CDR3 spans 15 amino acids. V gave up 5 bases and J gave up 6 bases, with 17 bases separating them. Looked up from germline, CDR1 is LNHNV and CDR2 is YYDKDF (reference sequence). The CDR3 here is CATSFRQDWGQPQHF. CDR3 nucleotide sequence: TGTGCCACCAGCTTTAGACAGGATTGGGGTCAGCCCCAGCATTTT.

The V and J genes are TRBV19 and TRBJ1-2, with TRBD1 matching 10 bases. CDR3 length: 15 amino acids. The J segment lost 8 bases and the V segment lost 4 bases, leaving 10 bases of the junction unmatched. From germline, CDR1 is LNHDA and CDR2 SQIVND (reference sequence). The chain's CDR3 is CASSTWPGTGDGYTF. DNA for the CDR3: TGTGCCAGTAGTACCTGGCCGGGGACAGGGGACGGCTACACCTTC.

The CDR3 reads CASSVVSDSPLHF. In nucleotides, the CDR3 is TGTGCCAGCAGCGTAGTGTCGGATTCACCCCTCCACTTT. The V gene is TRBV9, the J gene TRBJ1-6; D remains unclear. CDR1 and CDR2 (germline): SGDLS, YYNGEE. The V end was cut by 0 bases, the J end by 8 bases, with 6 bases between. This CDR3 spans 13 amino acids.

The CDR3 region has the DNA TGTGCCAGCAGTGAATTTGACAGGGAAGATGGCTACACCTTC. It yields the protein CASSEFDREDGYTF. V is TRBV25-1 and J is TRBJ1-2, with 7 bases fitting TRBD1. J gave up 6 bases and V 1 base, and 5 bases lay outside the gene matches. Germline V gene lookup returns CDR1 MGHDK and CDR2 SYGVNS. CDR3 length equals 14 residues.

The chain joins TRBV6-2 or TRBV6-3 to TRBJ1-1, with 10 bases matching TRBD1. The CDR3 runs 20 residues. Per the germline V gene, CDR1 is MNHEY and CDR2 is SVGEGT. Trimming at V came to 0 bases and at J to 0 bases, leaving 13 bases not matched to a gene. CDR3 residues: CASSYSIRRTGGIMNTEAFF. The CDR3, as DNA: TGTGCCAGCAGTTACTCGATTAGGAGGACAGGGGGGATCATGAACACTGAAGCTTTCTTT.

The chain joins TRBV21-1 to TRBJ2-7; TRBD2, as called in the table, went unchecked against the DNA. TRBV21-1 is classified as a pseudogene. The CDR3 consists of 16 residues. CDR3 bases: TGTGCCAGCTTTATAGCGGGGGGCCCTTGGAACTACGAGCAGTACTTC. Translating gives CASFIAGGPWNYEQYF.

The chain employs TRBV29-1 and TRBJ1-2, with a possible D match to TRBD1 (6 bases). The V and J ends lost 4 bases and 2 bases respectively, with 8 bases between them. CDR3 length: 12 amino acids. Germline V gives CDR1 SQVTM, CDR2 ANQGSEA. The CDR3 protein is CSVGGQNYGYTF. The CDR3, as DNA: TGCAGCGTTGGCGGACAGAACTATGGCTACACCTTC.